The 31 T cell receptor beta chains in this list originate from one sample, sequenced in a study of T cell responses to AZD1222 COVID-19 vaccine. Sequencing used immunoSEQ multiplex PCR; TCRdb keeps in-frame clones, though not all of them. The table lists fewer than 200,000 clones, 88% of them singletons. The source was peripheral blood, collected 28 days after the second AZD1222 dose. These receptors all come from an adult who received the AZD1222 COVID-19 vaccine.

This clone was counted only a few times. The chain joins TRBV5-6 to TRBJ2-1, with D unresolved. Germline-derived CDR1 and CDR2 are SGHDT and YYEEEE. CDR3 length: 12 amino acids. Trimming pared 4 bases from V and 9 bases from J, leaving 11 bases between. This chain's CDR3 is CASSRPPGEQFF. The CDR3 nucleotides read TGTGCCAGCAGCCGACCCCCGGGTGAGCAGTTCTTC.

The chain uses TRBV13 and TRBJ1-1; D perhaps matches TRBD1 (6 bases). Trimming took off 2 bases at V and 8 bases at J, with 12 bases between the two ends. The CDR3 extends over 13 amino acids. The V gene's germline CDR1 is PRHDT and CDR2 FYEKMQ (reference sequence). The CDR3, as DNA: TGTGCCAGCAGCTTATACAAGGGGGTAGAAGCTTTCTTT. It specifies CASSLYKGVEAFF.

The V and J genes are TRBV6-9 and TRBJ1-2, with a weak D call TRBD1 (5 bases). From germline, CDR1 is MNHGY and CDR2 SVAAGI. This CDR3 spans 16 amino acids. Trimming cost V 7 bases and J 8 bases, with 26 bases left between them. The CDR3 sequence is CASTLPGRRLQGGYTF. The CDR3 DNA follows: TGTGCCAGCACCCTACCGGGACGCCGACTTCAGGGAGGCTACACCTTC.

The rearrangement links TRBV18 to TRBJ1-6; 11 bases align to TRBD1. Germline V gene data show CDR1 as KGHSH and CDR2 as LQKENI. The CDR3 loop spans 14 amino acids. The ends lost 0 bases at V and 12 bases at J; junction bases unmatched: 1. CDR3 protein: CASSPPGTGGPLHF. The DNA for the CDR3 is TGTGCCAGCTCACCACCGGGGACAGGGGGACCCCTCCACTTT.

This sequence joins TRBV13 and TRBJ2-7; TRBD2 matches at 12 bases. Germline CDR1 and CDR2: PRHDT and FYEKMQ (reference sequence). CDR3 length: 18 residues. J gave up 6 bases and V 3 bases, and 15 bases lay outside the gene matches. In DNA, the CDR3 is TGTGCCAGCAGCTTTGGTTCTAGCGGGGGGGCAGTAGCTCGCGAGCAGTACTTC. It codes for CASSFGSSGGAVAREQYF. The full variable domain, in which reference TRBV13 and TRBJ2-7 provide the parts outside the CDR3, is AAGVIQSPRHLIKEKRETATLKCYPIPRHDTVYWYQQGPGQDPQFLISFYEKMQSDKGSIPDRFSAQQFSDYHSELNMSSLELGDSALYFCASSFGSSGGAVAREQYFGPGTRLTVT.

This sequence joins TRBV9 and TRBJ2-3; 9 bases align to TRBD2. The V and J ends lost 2 bases and 3 bases, in that order; junction bases with no gene match: 7. This CDR3 is 16 amino acids long. Looked up from germline, CDR1 is SGDLS and CDR2 is YYNGEE. CDR3 residues: CASSVLAGEATDTQYF. CDR3 DNA: TGTGCCAGCAGCGTTTTAGCGGGGGAAGCTACAGATACGCAGTATTTT.

The chain carries TRBV5-4 and TRBJ2-7; 7 bases are a match to TRBD1. Germline-derived CDR1 and CDR2 are SGHNT and YYREEE (reference sequence). This CDR3 has 14 residues. The V segment lost 2 bases and the J segment 3 bases; nucleotides outside the gene matches: 5. DNA of the CDR3: TGTGCCAGCAGCTTCCGGGACAGAGACTACGAGCAGTACTTC. Its protein product is CASSFRDRDYEQYF.

The V gene is TRBV3-1 (or the pseudogene TRBV3-2), the J gene TRBJ2-7; TRBD2 might be the D (6 bases). The germline V gene encodes CDR1 LGHDT and CDR2 YNNKEL (reference sequence). Trimming cost V 0 bases and J 3 bases, with 18 bases left between them. This CDR3 is built from 17 residues. The CDR3 DNA is TGTGCCAGCAGCCAAGATCAGTTGGCGGGGTCGGACTACGAGCAGTACTTC. Translation: CASSQDQLAGSDYEQYF.

The CDR3 here is CASSSGQGRFF. CDR3 DNA sequence: TGTGCCAGCAGTTCGGGACAGGGACGGTTCTTC. The chain has TRBV28 and TRBJ2-1; 9 nucleotides line up with TRBD1. The J segment lost 15 bases and the V segment lost 4 bases, leaving 4 bases of the junction unmatched. CDR3 size: 11 residues. Germline V gene sequence: CDR1 MDHEN, CDR2 SYDVKM.

This chain uses TRBV6-6 with TRBJ2-1, with TRBD2 identical over 7 bases. Trimming cost V 10 bases and J 6 bases; bases outside gene matches: 12. Germline assignment: CDR1 MNHNY and CDR2 SVGAGI (reference sequence). CDR3 size: 14 residues. In DNA, the CDR3 is TGTGCCACCTTAGGGGAGGGATGGGTCAATGAGCAGTTCTTC. This sequence encodes CATLGEGWVNEQFF.

The chain uses TRBV28 and TRBJ1-1, with 7 bases matching TRBD1. Trimming at V came to 5 bases and at J to 0 bases, leaving 6 bases not matched to a gene. The CDR3 totals 15 residues. Per the germline V gene, CDR1 is MDHEN and CDR2 is SYDVKM. CDR3 region: CASSPQGQLNTEAFF. DNA for the CDR3: TGTGCCAGCAGTCCCCAGGGACAGCTGAACACTGAAGCTTTCTTT.

The chain links TRBV2 to TRBJ2-3, with 7 bases identical to TRBD2. The trim removed 6 bases at V and 3 bases at J, leaving 6 bases unmatched. This CDR3 comprises 14 residues. CDR1 and CDR2 from the germline V gene are SNHLY and FYNNEI. CDR3 sequence reads: CASRQTSATDTQYF. The CDR3 DNA reads as TGTGCCAGCAGGCAAACTAGCGCGACAGATACGCAGTATTTT.

This clone was seen only once. The chain links TRBV5-6 to TRBJ2-1; 10 bases fit TRBD1. The CDR3 runs 16 residues. Germline-derived CDR1 and CDR2 are SGHDT and YYEEEE. V lost 4 bases to trimming and J lost 1 base; unmatched junction nucleotides: 5. The CDR3 spells CASSGRDRGSYNEQFF. In DNA, the CDR3 is TGTGCCAGCAGCGGCAGGGACAGGGGATCCTACAATGAGCAGTTCTTC.

The V gene is TRBV6-2 or TRBV6-3, the J gene TRBJ1-6, with 8 bases fitting TRBD1. CDR3 length: 19 amino acids. Germline loops: CDR1 MNHEY, CDR2 SVGEGT. Trimming cost V 0 bases and J 0 bases; bases outside gene matches: 7. The CDR3 region has the DNA TGTGCCAGCAGTTACTCCCTGGGACAGGCGAGCTCCTATAATTCACCCCTCCACTTT. Translating gives CASSYSLGQASSYNSPLHF.

This chain links TRBV20-1 with TRBJ1-2, with D uncertain. CDR1 and CDR2 from the germline V gene are DFQATT and SNEGSKA (reference sequence). The CDR3 runs to 14 residues. The V end was cut by 3 bases, the J end by 2 bases, with 13 bases between. The CDR3 DNA follows: TGCAGTGCTAGTGCGATGCCCCAGAACTATGGCTACACCTTC. Protein product: CSASAMPQNYGYTF.

The chain joins TRBV3-1 (or the pseudogene TRBV3-2) to TRBJ1-4; maybe TRBD1 (5 bases). CDR3 length: 14 amino acids. CDR1 is LGHDT and CDR2 is YNNKEL in the germline V gene (reference sequence). The ends were cut back, 4 bases at V and 8 bases at J, with 14 bases in the middle. CDR3 nucleotide sequence: TGTGCCAGCAGCCCTCCGGGGGTTGAGGAAAAACTGTTTTTT. Its translation is CASSPPGVEEKLFF.

The rearrangement links TRBV13 to TRBJ2-3, with TRBD2 identical over 12 bases. Germline loops: CDR1 PRHDT, CDR2 FYEKMQ (reference sequence). V lost 3 bases to trimming and J lost 6 bases; unmatched junction nucleotides: 7. The CDR3 loop spans 16 amino acids. The CDR3 DNA reads TGTGCCAGCAGCTTTGGACTAGCGGGGTTTGTGGATACGCAGTATTTT. This gives the protein CASSFGLAGFVDTQYF.

The V and J genes are TRBV28 and TRBJ2-1; D ambiguous. CDR1 and CDR2 (germline): MDHEN, SYDVKM. The V end lost 2 bases, the J end lost 7 bases, and 6 bases lay between the germline ends. The CDR3 contains 12 residues. The CDR3 is CASSLRANEQFF. DNA of the CDR3: TGTGCCAGCAGTTTACGGGCTAATGAGCAGTTCTTC.

The chain joins TRBV3-1 (or the pseudogene TRBV3-2) to TRBJ1-6; 8 nucleotides align to TRBD1. The CDR3 contains 17 residues. The V gene end was trimmed by 4 bases and the J gene end by 7 bases; junction bases not matched to a gene: 12. Germline V CDR1 and CDR2: LGHDT, YNNKEL (reference sequence). CDR3 nucleotides: TGTGCCAGCAGCCGCGAACGGTCCGGACAGGGAAATTCACCCCTCCACTTT. This gives the protein CASSRERSGQGNSPLHF.

The chain is built from TRBV6-2 or TRBV6-3 and TRBJ2-2; D call uncertain. There are 12 residues in the CDR3. Germline-derived CDR1 and CDR2 are MNHEY and SVGEGT. Deletions cut 6 bases from V and 5 bases from J, with 7 bases between. Written as DNA, the CDR3 is TGTGCCAGCAGCACGATGACCGGGGAGCTGTTTTTT. Translated, it gives CASSTMTGELFF.

The V call is TRBV29-1, the J call TRBJ1-2; a weak D match, TRBD1 (6 bases). CDR3 size: 15 residues. V lost 0 bases and J 5 bases, leaving 16 bases between the germline ends. From germline, CDR1 is SQVTM and CDR2 ANQGSEA. CDR3 in amino acids: CSVEDEGGGGYGYTF. CDR3 sequence (DNA): TGCAGCGTTGAAGATGAAGGGGGAGGTGGATATGGCTACACCTTC.

The chain is built from TRBV19 and TRBJ2-7; the D is unclear. V was clipped by 5 bases and J by 0 bases, with 11 bases between them. This CDR3 contains 14 residues. Germline V gene sequence: CDR1 LNHDA, CDR2 SQIVND (reference sequence). The CDR3 bases are TGTGCCAGTAGTGTCAGCCCAAACTCCTACGAGCAGTACTTC. Its protein is CASSVSPNSYEQYF.

The J gene is TRBJ1-1, the V gene TRBV30; 8 bases match TRBD1. Germline CDR1 reads GTSNPN; CDR2 reads SVGIG (reference sequence). CDR3 length: 16 residues. Unmatched junction bases numbered 11, after V lost 2 bases and J lost 3 bases. CDR3 sequence: CAWSPPGTGWDTEAFF. CDR3 DNA sequence: TGTGCCTGGAGTCCCCCGGGGACAGGTTGGGACACTGAAGCTTTCTTT.

The V gene is TRBV9, the J gene TRBJ2-2; a possible D gene is TRBD1 (7 bases). V lost 0 bases and J 4 bases, leaving 19 bases between the germline ends. Per germline, CDR1 SGDLS and CDR2 YYNGEE. The CDR3 loop spans 18 amino acids. The CDR3 DNA is TGTGCCAGCAGCGTAGAGGCAGGGGGGCAGCTACTCACCGGGGAGCTGTTTTTT. Its translation: CASSVEAGGQLLTGELFF.

This chain uses TRBV6-1 with TRBJ1-5, with a possible D match to TRBD1 (6 bases). Germline CDR1 is MNHNS and CDR2 is SASEGT. Trimming removed 0 bases from V and 6 bases from J, with 18 bases in between. The CDR3 length is 17 residues. The CDR3 nucleotides are TGTGCCAGCAGTGAAGCTTTCTCCAGGGGCGGGGTTCAGCCCCAGCATTTT. It yields the protein CASSEAFSRGGVQPQHF.

The chain has TRBV7-9 and TRBJ1-2, with a weak D call TRBD1 (6 bases). This CDR3 is built from 15 residues. The V gene's germline CDR1 is SEHNR and CDR2 FQNEAQ (reference sequence). Trimming pared 1 base from V and 6 bases from J, leaving 15 bases between. CDR3 sequence: CASSLEFRGLNGYTF. The CDR3 DNA follows: TGTGCCAGCAGCTTAGAATTTAGGGGGTTGAATGGCTACACCTTC.

To note about this clone: The identical CDR3 is also encoded by other nucleotide sequences in the sample. V gene TRBV5-1 combines with J gene TRBJ2-7; tentatively, D is TRBD2 (5 bases). Per germline, CDR1 SGHRS and CDR2 YFSETQ. V was shortened by 4 bases and J by 1 base, with 12 bases between the two germline ends. This CDR3 is built from 14 residues. CDR3 protein: CASSPRTGSYEQYF. The CDR3 coding sequence is TGCGCCAGCAGCCCTCGGACTGGATCCTACGAGCAGTACTTC.

The genes are TRBV11-3 and TRBJ2-5; D remains unclear. In germline, CDR1 is SGHNT, CDR2 YENEEA. CDR3 size: 13 residues. Trimming took off 4 bases at V and 5 bases at J, with 11 bases between the two ends. The CDR3 DNA is TGTGCCAGCAGCTACGGGCCTAGGGAGACCCAGTACTTC. Its protein product is CASSYGPRETQYF.

This chain links TRBV5-1 with TRBJ1-2, with 11 nucleotides matching TRBD1. Germline V gene data show CDR1 as SGHRS and CDR2 as YFSETQ. Trimming at V came to 3 bases and at J to 6 bases, leaving 1 base not matched to a gene. The CDR3 has 13 residues. The CDR3 here is CASSWDRGDGYTF. DNA of the CDR3: TGCGCCAGCAGCTGGGACAGGGGGGATGGCTACACCTTC.

The chain recombines TRBV9 with TRBJ2-5; TRBD2 matches at 11 bases. From germline, CDR1 is SGDLS and CDR2 YYNGEE. The CDR3 loop spans 17 amino acids. V lost 6 bases and J lost 3; bases outside the gene matches: 13. The CDR3 nucleotides read TGTGCCAGCATCCAGAGGATTAGCGGGGGGGAAGAAGAGACCCAGTACTTC. It specifies CASIQRISGGEEETQYF.

This chain links TRBV2 with TRBJ1-2; 7 bases align to TRBD1. Germline V lookup: CDR1 SNHLY, CDR2 FYNNEI. This CDR3 has 14 amino acids. J gave up 4 bases and V 6 bases, and 8 bases lay outside the gene matches. CDR3 in amino acids: CASRVRQGSYGYTF. CDR3 in DNA: TGTGCCAGCAGGGTGCGACAGGGCTCCTATGGCTACACCTTC.